This T cell receptor (beta chain) was sequenced for a study of blood T cell repertoires in COVID-19. Overall study context: The United States, Italy and Spain supplied acute and convalescent COVID-19 samples.

The assay was immunoSEQ multiplex PCR, and TCRdb's table has in-frame clones only and misses some. The table includes roughly 300,000 clones, approximately 91% detected once. The germline CDR1 and CDR2 sequences are MDHEN and SYDVKM. The CDR3 extends over 14 amino acids. Trimming left V 6 bases short and J 3 bases short, with 9 bases between. The chain is built from TRBV28 and TRBJ1-6, with no clear D. What was sequenced was peripheral blood. The clonotype comes from a woman aged 25 to 45 with COVID-19, enrolled during active disease. CDR3 bases: TGTGCCAGCAGGCCTTCAGACTATAATTCACCCCTCCACTTT. It is translated as CASRPSDYNSPLHF. Based on the CDR3 plus reference TRBV28 and TRBJ1-6, the full variable domain is DVKVTQSSRYLVKRTGEKVFLECVQDMDHENMFWYRQDPGLGLRLIYFSYDVKMKEKGDIPEGYSVSREKKERFSLILESASTNQTSMYLCASRPSDYNSPLHFGNGTRLTVT.